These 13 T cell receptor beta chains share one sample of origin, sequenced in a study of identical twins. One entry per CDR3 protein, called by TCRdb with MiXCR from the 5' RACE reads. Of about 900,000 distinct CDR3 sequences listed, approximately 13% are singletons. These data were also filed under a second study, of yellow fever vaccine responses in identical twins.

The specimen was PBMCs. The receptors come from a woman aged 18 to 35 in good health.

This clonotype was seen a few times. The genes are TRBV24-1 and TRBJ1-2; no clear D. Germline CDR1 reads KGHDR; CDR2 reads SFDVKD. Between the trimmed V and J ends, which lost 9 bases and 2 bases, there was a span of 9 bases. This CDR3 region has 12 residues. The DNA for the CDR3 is TGTGCCACCCATGACGGCAACTATGGCTACACCTTC. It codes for CATHDGNYGYTF.

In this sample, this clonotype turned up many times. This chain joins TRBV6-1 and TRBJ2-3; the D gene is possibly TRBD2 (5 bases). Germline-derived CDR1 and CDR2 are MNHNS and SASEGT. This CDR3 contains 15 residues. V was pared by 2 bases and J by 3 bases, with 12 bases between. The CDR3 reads CASSEFRLATDTQYF. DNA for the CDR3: TGTGCCAGCAGTGAATTTCGGCTAGCAACAGATACGCAGTATTTT.

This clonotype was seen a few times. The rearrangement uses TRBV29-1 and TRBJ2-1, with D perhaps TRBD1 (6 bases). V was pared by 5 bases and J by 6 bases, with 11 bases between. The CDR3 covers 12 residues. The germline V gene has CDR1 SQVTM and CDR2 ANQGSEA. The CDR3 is CSVREQGNEQFF. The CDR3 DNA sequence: TGCAGCGTTCGGGAACAGGGCAATGAGCAGTTCTTC.

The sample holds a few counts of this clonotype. In DNA form, the CDR3 reads TGTGCCAGCGTGCAGGGCTCGCTACAGCCCCAGCATTTT. The encoded protein is CASVQGSLQPQHF. The rearrangement uses TRBV2 and TRBJ1-5, with D possibly being TRBD1 (5 bases). CDR3 length: 13 residues. Between the trimmed V and J ends, which lost 8 bases and 7 bases, there was a span of 15 bases. From germline, CDR1 is SNHLY and CDR2 FYNNEI.

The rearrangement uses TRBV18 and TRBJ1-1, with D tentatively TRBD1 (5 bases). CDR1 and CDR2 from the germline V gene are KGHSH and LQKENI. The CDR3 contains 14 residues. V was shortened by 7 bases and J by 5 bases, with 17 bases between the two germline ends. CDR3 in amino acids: CASLPDISRTEAFF. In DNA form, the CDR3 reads TGTGCCAGCTTACCGGACATCTCGCGGACTGAAGCTTTCTTT.

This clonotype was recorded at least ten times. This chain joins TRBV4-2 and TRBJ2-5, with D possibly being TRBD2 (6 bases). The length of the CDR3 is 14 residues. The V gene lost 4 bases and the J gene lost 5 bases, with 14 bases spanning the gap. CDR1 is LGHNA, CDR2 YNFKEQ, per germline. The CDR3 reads CASSRSGGEETQYF. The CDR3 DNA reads TGTGCCAGCAGCCGGTCTGGCGGGGAGGAGACCCAGTACTTC.

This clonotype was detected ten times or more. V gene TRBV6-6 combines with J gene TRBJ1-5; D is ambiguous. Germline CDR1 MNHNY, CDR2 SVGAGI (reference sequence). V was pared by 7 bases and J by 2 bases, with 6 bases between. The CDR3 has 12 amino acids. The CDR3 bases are TGTGCCAGCACTGGAGGCAATCAGCCCCAGCATTTT. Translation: CASTGGNQPQHF.

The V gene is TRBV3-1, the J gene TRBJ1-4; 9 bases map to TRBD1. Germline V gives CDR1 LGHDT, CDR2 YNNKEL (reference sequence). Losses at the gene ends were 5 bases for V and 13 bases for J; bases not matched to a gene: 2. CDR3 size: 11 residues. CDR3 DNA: TGTGCCAGCAGCTCGGACAGGGGACTGTTTTTT. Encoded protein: CASSSDRGLFF.

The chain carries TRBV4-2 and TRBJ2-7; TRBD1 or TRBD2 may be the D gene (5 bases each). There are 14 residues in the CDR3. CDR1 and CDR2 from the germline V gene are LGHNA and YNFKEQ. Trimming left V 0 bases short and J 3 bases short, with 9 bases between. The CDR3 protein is CASSQDGAGYEQYF. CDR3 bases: TGTGCCAGCAGCCAAGATGGGGCGGGCTACGAGCAGTACTTC.

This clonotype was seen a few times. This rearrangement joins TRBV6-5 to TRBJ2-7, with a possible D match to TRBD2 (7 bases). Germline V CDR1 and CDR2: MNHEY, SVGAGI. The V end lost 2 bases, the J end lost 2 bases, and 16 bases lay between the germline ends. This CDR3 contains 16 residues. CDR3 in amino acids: CASSYGGADLTYEQYF. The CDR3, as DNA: TGTGCCAGCAGTTACGGGGGGGCGGATTTGACCTACGAGCAGTACTTC.

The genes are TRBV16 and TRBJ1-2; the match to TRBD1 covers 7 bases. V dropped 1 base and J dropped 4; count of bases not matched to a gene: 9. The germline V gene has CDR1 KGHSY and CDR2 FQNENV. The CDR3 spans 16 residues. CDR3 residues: CASSQLIRDSLYGYTF. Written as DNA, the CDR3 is TGTGCCAGCAGCCAATTAATCCGGGACAGCCTCTATGGCTACACCTTC.

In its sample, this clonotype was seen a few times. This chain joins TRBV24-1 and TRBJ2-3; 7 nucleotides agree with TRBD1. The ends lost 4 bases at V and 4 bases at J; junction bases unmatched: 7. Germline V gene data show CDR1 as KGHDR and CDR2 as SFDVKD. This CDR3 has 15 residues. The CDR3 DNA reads TGTGCCACCAGTGACCTGACAGGGAATTCAGATACGCAGTATTTT. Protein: CATSDLTGNSDTQYF.

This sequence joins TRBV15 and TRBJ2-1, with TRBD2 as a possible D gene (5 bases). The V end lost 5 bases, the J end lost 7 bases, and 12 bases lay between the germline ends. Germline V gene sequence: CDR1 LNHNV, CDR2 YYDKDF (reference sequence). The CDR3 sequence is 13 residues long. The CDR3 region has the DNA TGTGCCACCAGCGGAGTCCGGGGTAATGAGCAGTTCTTC. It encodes CATSGVRGNEQFF.